The entry that follows covers one TCR beta chain sequence. The antigen is unknown. The entry originates in a study of T-cell memory formation after mild COVID-19. On the study more broadly: Largely, TCR clusters stayed within a single donor.

Whole-study results and caveats: Mainly in CM and EM were contracting CD4+ clones; CD8+ were in EMRA.

Sample barcodes and UMIs were carried by the TCR alpha and TCR beta cDNA libraries that 5'RACE generated with constant-segment primers. TCRdb itself ran the 5' RACE reads through MiXCR, one entry per CDR3 protein. The table includes 350,000 to 450,000 distinct CDR3 sequences, around an eighth detected once. The germline gives CDR1 SGHRS, CDR2 YFSETQ. Trimming pared 0 bases from V and 1 base from J, leaving 11 bases between. The CDR3 has 17 residues. The TCR originated in a man between 18 and 35 years old who had mild COVID-19 (a few samples of this study predate the infection). Cell type and time point are not known. The sample consisted of PBMCs or a T cell subset sorted from them (not recorded which). The chain is built from TRBV5-1 and TRBJ2-6; D is ambiguous. CDR3 in amino acids: CASSLVLPGSGANVLTF. CDR3 coding DNA: TGCGCCAGCAGCTTGGTATTGCCAGGATCTGGGGCCAACGTCCTGACTTTC.